This TCR beta chain was documented in a study of cytomegalovirus exposure and HLA in healthy donors. General observations from the study: There were some public TCRs occurring in many donors, but most TCR sequences were rare. Cytomegalovirus-associated status was assigned to around 160 TCR beta chains. High specificity and sensitivity for cytomegalovirus status were reported for the classifier.

With V trimmed by 5 bases and J by 5 bases, 9 bases remained unmatched. The germline V gene has CDR1 LNHNV and CDR2 YYDKDF (reference sequence). CDR3 length: 15 residues. Sequencing used immunoSEQ multiplex PCR; TCRdb keeps in-frame clones, though not all of them. The sample contains fewer than 150,000 clones, roughly 88% of which appear only once. Of note for this clone: Its antigen is currently unknown.

The genes are TRBV15 and TRBJ2-5; 9 positions match TRBD2. The source is a man between 18 and 29 years old in good health and CMV-seronegative. Source material: PBMCs. CDR3 sequence: CATSQGGGDEETQYF. The CDR3 DNA is TGTGCCACCAGCCAGGGCGGGGGGGATGAGGAGACCCAGTACTTC.